The 27 T cell receptor beta chains below come from one sample, sequenced in a study of cytomegalovirus exposure and HLA in healthy donors. The method was immunoSEQ multiplex PCR; TCRdb's version includes in-frame clones alone and lacks a portion of them. In the table there are about 150,000 clones, 85% to 90% of which are singletons. The sample comprised PBMCs. These receptors all stem from a young woman in good health and CMV-seropositive.

The J gene is TRBJ2-1, the V gene TRBV7-9; TRBD2 matches 10 bases. Germline CDR1 reads SEHNR; CDR2 reads FQNEAQ (reference sequence). Trimming removed 8 bases from V and 4 bases from J; junction bases left unmatched: 5. This CDR3 is 14 amino acids long. The CDR3 region is CASRTSGTYNEQFF. The CDR3, as DNA: TGTGCCAGCCGAACTAGCGGGACATACAATGAGCAGTTCTTC.

V is TRBV5-1 and J is TRBJ2-5; TRBD2 matches at 14 bases. CDR3 length: 17 residues. Trimming removed 0 bases from V and 5 bases from J; junction bases left unmatched: 6. Looked up from germline, CDR1 is SGHRS and CDR2 is YFSETQ. DNA of the CDR3: TGCGCCAGCAGCTTGGGACTAGCGGGAGGGCCTGGGGAGACCCAGTACTTC. Translation gives CASSLGLAGGPGETQYF.

The chain employs TRBV27 and TRBJ2-5; D may be TRBD2 (6 bases). The CDR3 is 14 amino acids. Germline CDR1 reads MNHEY; CDR2 reads SMNVEV (reference sequence). Trimming stripped 2 bases from V and 3 bases from J, with 10 bases between. The DNA for the CDR3 is TGTGCCAGCAGTTTAGCGGGGCGGGAAGAGACCCAGTACTTC. This codes for CASSLAGREETQYF.

The chain is built from TRBV27 and TRBJ2-3; D is ambiguous. There are 13 residues in the CDR3. From germline, CDR1 is MNHEY and CDR2 SMNVEV (reference sequence). Trimming removed 3 bases at V and 2 bases at J, with 6 bases between. CDR3 sequence reads: CASSFRDTDTQYF. The CDR3 DNA reads as TGTGCCAGCAGTTTTCGAGACACAGATACGCAGTATTTT.

This chain connects TRBV27 to TRBJ2-7, with 8 bases matching TRBD2. The CDR3 has 13 residues. The V gene end was trimmed by 7 bases and the J gene end by 6 bases; junction bases not matched to a gene: 8. CDR1 MNHEY and CDR2 SMNVEV come from the germline V gene (reference sequence). The CDR3 nucleotides read TGTGCCAGCAAACGCGGGACTAGTAGCGAGCAGTACTTC. This sequence encodes CASKRGTSSEQYF.

The chain links TRBV19 to TRBJ1-5, with D tentatively TRBD1 (6 bases). Germline V lookup: CDR1 LNHDA, CDR2 SQIVND (reference sequence). Trimming left V 6 bases short and J 5 bases short, with 11 bases between. This CDR3 has 13 residues. The CDR3 bases are TGTGCCAGTAGATTAAACAGGGATCAGCCCCAGCATTTT. This sequence encodes CASRLNRDQPQHF.

The rearrangement links TRBV11-3 to TRBJ2-5; TRBD1 matches at 10 bases. Germline assignment: CDR1 SGHNT and CDR2 YENEEA. The CDR3 covers 17 residues. Losses at the gene ends were 5 bases for V and 1 base for J; bases not matched to a gene: 10. The CDR3 region has the DNA TGTGCCAGCAGCGATACCTCCGGGACAGGGGCCCAAGAGACCCAGTACTTC. As protein: CASSDTSGTGAQETQYF.

The V call is TRBV4-1, the J call TRBJ2-7, with a possible D match to TRBD1 (7 bases). V was trimmed by 0 bases and J by 3 bases, leaving 27 bases between them. This CDR3 spans 20 amino acids. From germline, CDR1 is MGHRA and CDR2 YSYEKL. As DNA, the CDR3 is TGCGCCAGCAGCCAAGAAACCTTGGGGGGCCGGAGGACAGGCGTCTACGAGCAGTACTTC. It specifies CASSQETLGGRRTGVYEQYF.

The CDR3 DNA reads as TGTGCCAGCAGCGAAGTAGCGGGAGCAGGGACAGATACGCAGTATTTT. Residues: CASSEVAGAGTDTQYF. The chain couples TRBV9 to TRBJ2-3, with 9 bases identical to TRBD2. V lost 3 bases, J lost 3 bases, and 8 bases stayed unmatched. The CDR3 has 16 amino acids. The germline V gene has CDR1 SGDLS and CDR2 YYNGEE.

CDR3 in amino acids: CASSFGTASYNEQFF. CDR3 DNA sequence: TGTGCCAGCAGCTTTGGGACAGCCTCCTACAATGAGCAGTTCTTC. The J gene is TRBJ2-1, the V gene TRBV11-2; 7 bases match TRBD1. CDR1 and CDR2 from the germline V gene are SGHAT and FQNNGV. The CDR3 totals 15 residues. Trimming at V came to 3 bases and at J to 0 bases, leaving 2 bases not matched to a gene.

For this clone: One junction end disagrees with the germline gene, perhaps due to a read error. This chain uses TRBV9 with TRBJ2-3; 9 nucleotides line up with TRBD2. The CDR3 spans 15 residues. The germline CDR1 and CDR2 sequences are SGDLS and YYNGEE. The CDR3 here is CASSVSSGSKDTQYF. CDR3 sequence (DNA): TGTGCCAGCAGCGTAAGTAGCGGGAGCAAAGATACGCAGTATTTT.

This clone was seen once. The chain carries TRBV30 and TRBJ1-1; D unresolved. Germline V CDR1 and CDR2: GTSNPN, SVGIG (reference sequence). The CDR3 sequence is 13 residues long. Between the trimmed V and J ends, which lost 4 bases and 0 bases, there was a span of 9 bases. CDR3 sequence: CAWTAGMNTEAFF. Written as DNA, the CDR3 is TGTGCCTGGACTGCGGGCATGAACACTGAAGCTTTCTTT.

The chain joins TRBV9 to TRBJ2-7, with TRBD1 as a possible D gene (5 bases). CDR1 SGDLS and CDR2 YYNGEE come from the germline V gene. Trimming shortened V by 3 bases and J by 0 bases, and 13 bases separated the two germline ends. The CDR3 runs 15 residues. CDR3 coding DNA: TGTGCCAGCAGCGAGGCCGACAGATACTCCTACGAGCAGTACTTC. Amino acid sequence: CASSEADRYSYEQYF.

The V gene is TRBV6-4, the J gene TRBJ1-4, with 9 bases lining up with TRBD1. There are 14 residues in the CDR3. The V segment lost 5 bases and the J segment 6 bases; nucleotides outside the gene matches: 4. Per germline, CDR1 MRHNA and CDR2 SNTAGT. The CDR3 DNA sequence: TGTGCCAGCAGTCCGACAGGGGGGTATGAAAAACTGTTTTTT. Amino acids: CASSPTGGYEKLFF.

Worth noting for this clone: Compared with germline, one end of the junction differs, possibly owing to a read error. The V call is TRBV7-9, the J call TRBJ2-3; TRBD2 is a possible D gene (5 bases). The CDR3 is 18 amino acids. CDR1 and CDR2 (germline): SEHNR, FQNEAQ (reference sequence). In DNA form, the CDR3 reads TGTGCCAGCAGCCCCGAGGCCATTGGGAGAGGGTTCACAGACACGCAGTATTTT. The encoded protein is CASSPEAIGRGFTDTQYF.

The chain links TRBV19 to TRBJ2-1; weak D call: TRBD2 (6 bases). The CDR3 consists of 14 residues. With 3 bases removed from V and 4 bases from J, the gap between germline ends came to 10 bases. Germline CDR1 and CDR2: LNHDA and SQIVND (reference sequence). CDR3 DNA sequence: TGTGCCAGTAGTATTCCGGGACTGTACAATGAGCAGTTCTTC. This sequence encodes CASSIPGLYNEQFF.

The chain joins TRBV6-5 to TRBJ2-2; D not certain. Between the trimmed V and J ends, which lost 2 bases and 1 base, there was a span of 5 bases. The V gene's germline CDR1 is MNHEY and CDR2 SVGAGI. This CDR3 has 14 residues. CDR3 sequence: CASSYERNTGELFF. Here the CDR3 DNA reads TGTGCCAGCAGTTACGAGAGGAACACCGGGGAGCTGTTTTTT.

This chain uses TRBV9 with TRBJ2-1; D is possibly TRBD2 (5 bases). With 3 bases removed from V and 1 base from J, the gap between germline ends came to 14 bases. This CDR3 is built from 16 residues. Germline CDR1 SGDLS, CDR2 YYNGEE. CDR3: CASSGFIATSYNEQFF. The CDR3 DNA follows: TGTGCCAGCAGCGGGTTTATAGCGACATCCTACAATGAGCAGTTCTTC. The full variable domain, in which reference TRBV9 and TRBJ2-1 provide the parts outside the CDR3, is DSGVTQTPKHLITATGQRVTLRCSPRSGDLSVYWYQQSLDQGLQFLIQYYNGEERAKGNILERFSAQQFPDLHSELNLSSLELGDSALYFCASSGFIATSYNEQFFGPGTRLTVL.

This chain links TRBV28 with TRBJ2-1; 7 bases agree with TRBD1. Trimming removed 10 bases from V and 9 bases from J; junction bases left unmatched: 12. The CDR3 runs 13 residues. Germline V CDR1 and CDR2: MDHEN, SYDVKM. The CDR3 spells CAIRSGGRGEQFF. The CDR3 region has the DNA TGTGCCATCCGATCAGGGGGTCGGGGTGAGCAGTTCTTC.

In its sample, this clone was seen once. The chain uses TRBV15 and TRBJ2-3; TRBD2 agrees at 9 bases. Germline CDR1 LNHNV, CDR2 YYDKDF (reference sequence). The J segment lost 3 bases and the V segment lost 1 base, leaving 5 bases of the junction unmatched. CDR3 length equals 16 residues. As DNA, the CDR3 is TGTGCCACCAGCAGAGTGACTACTAGCGGGACAGATACGCAGTATTTT. Amino acids: CATSRVTTSGTDTQYF.

The chain joins TRBV13 to TRBJ2-3; weak D call: TRBD2 (5 bases). Trimming pared 6 bases from V and 3 bases from J, leaving 7 bases between. CDR3 length: 12 residues. Germline V gene data show CDR1 as PRHDT and CDR2 as FYEKMQ (reference sequence). CDR3: CASSRDTDTQYF. The CDR3 DNA sequence: TGTGCCAGCAGTCGGGATACAGATACGCAGTATTTT.

CDR3 protein: CASSLRRVTEAFF. DNA of the CDR3: TGTGCCAGCAGCTTAAGGAGAGTCACTGAAGCTTTCTTT. The chain couples TRBV11-2 to TRBJ1-1, with no clear D. V lost 2 bases and J lost 4, with 8 bases in between. CDR1 is SGHAT, CDR2 FQNNGV, per germline. The CDR3 has 13 residues. Looking up the rest from reference TRBV11-2 and TRBJ1-1 gives the full variable domain: EAGVAQSPRYKIIEKRQSVAFWCNPISGHATLYWYQQILGQGPKLLIQFQNNGVVDDSQLPKDRFSAERLKGVDSTLKIQPAKLEDSAVYLCASSLRRVTEAFFGQGTRLTVV.

The chain joins TRBV5-5 to TRBJ1-1, with a possible D match to TRBD1 (5 bases). The length of the CDR3 is 15 residues. V was cut by 0 bases and J by 2 bases, with 11 bases left in between. CDR1 and CDR2 (germline): SGHKS, YYEKEE (reference sequence). The CDR3 bases are TGTGCCAGCAGCTTGGAAGCAGGGTCCAACACTGAAGCTTTCTTT. The encoded protein is CASSLEAGSNTEAFF.

The chain links TRBV4-1 to TRBJ1-5; no reliable D call. This CDR3 has 14 residues. The V end was cut by 3 bases, the J end by 0 bases, with 6 bases between. Per germline, CDR1 MGHRA and CDR2 YSYEKL. The CDR3 reads CASSQEDSNQPQHF. The DNA of the CDR3 is TGCGCCAGCAGCCAGGAGGATAGCAATCAGCCCCAGCATTTT.

The chain carries TRBV7-4 and TRBJ2-5; 12 bases are shared with TRBD2. The CDR3 loop spans 18 amino acids. V gave up 0 bases and J gave up 2 bases; unmatched junction bases: 7. The germline CDR1 and CDR2 sequences are SGHVT and SQSDAQ. The CDR3 coding sequence is TGTGCCAGCAGCTTAGCGGTTTCGGGGACTAGCGGGCAAGAGACCCAGTACTTC. Amino acid sequence: CASSLAVSGTSGQETQYF.

The V gene is TRBV6-6, the J gene TRBJ1-2; D call uncertain. The CDR3 has 11 residues. The V end was cut by 6 bases, the J end by 3 bases, with 5 bases between. Germline V gives CDR1 MNHNY, CDR2 SVGAGI (reference sequence). CDR3 in DNA: TGTGCCAGCAGCCCCTACTATGGCTACACCTTC. Its protein is CASSPYYGYTF.

This clone appeared a single time. The chain is built from TRBV30 and TRBJ1-5, with D possibly being TRBD1 (5 bases). Germline lookup yields CDR1 GTSNPN and CDR2 SVGIG (reference sequence). CDR3 length equals 14 residues. The germline V and J ends were trimmed by 5 bases and 3 bases, with 14 bases remaining between them. The DNA for the CDR3 is TGTGCCTGGGGGGAGGGGCAGAACAATCAGCCCCAGCATTTT. Protein sequence: CAWGEGQNNQPQHF.